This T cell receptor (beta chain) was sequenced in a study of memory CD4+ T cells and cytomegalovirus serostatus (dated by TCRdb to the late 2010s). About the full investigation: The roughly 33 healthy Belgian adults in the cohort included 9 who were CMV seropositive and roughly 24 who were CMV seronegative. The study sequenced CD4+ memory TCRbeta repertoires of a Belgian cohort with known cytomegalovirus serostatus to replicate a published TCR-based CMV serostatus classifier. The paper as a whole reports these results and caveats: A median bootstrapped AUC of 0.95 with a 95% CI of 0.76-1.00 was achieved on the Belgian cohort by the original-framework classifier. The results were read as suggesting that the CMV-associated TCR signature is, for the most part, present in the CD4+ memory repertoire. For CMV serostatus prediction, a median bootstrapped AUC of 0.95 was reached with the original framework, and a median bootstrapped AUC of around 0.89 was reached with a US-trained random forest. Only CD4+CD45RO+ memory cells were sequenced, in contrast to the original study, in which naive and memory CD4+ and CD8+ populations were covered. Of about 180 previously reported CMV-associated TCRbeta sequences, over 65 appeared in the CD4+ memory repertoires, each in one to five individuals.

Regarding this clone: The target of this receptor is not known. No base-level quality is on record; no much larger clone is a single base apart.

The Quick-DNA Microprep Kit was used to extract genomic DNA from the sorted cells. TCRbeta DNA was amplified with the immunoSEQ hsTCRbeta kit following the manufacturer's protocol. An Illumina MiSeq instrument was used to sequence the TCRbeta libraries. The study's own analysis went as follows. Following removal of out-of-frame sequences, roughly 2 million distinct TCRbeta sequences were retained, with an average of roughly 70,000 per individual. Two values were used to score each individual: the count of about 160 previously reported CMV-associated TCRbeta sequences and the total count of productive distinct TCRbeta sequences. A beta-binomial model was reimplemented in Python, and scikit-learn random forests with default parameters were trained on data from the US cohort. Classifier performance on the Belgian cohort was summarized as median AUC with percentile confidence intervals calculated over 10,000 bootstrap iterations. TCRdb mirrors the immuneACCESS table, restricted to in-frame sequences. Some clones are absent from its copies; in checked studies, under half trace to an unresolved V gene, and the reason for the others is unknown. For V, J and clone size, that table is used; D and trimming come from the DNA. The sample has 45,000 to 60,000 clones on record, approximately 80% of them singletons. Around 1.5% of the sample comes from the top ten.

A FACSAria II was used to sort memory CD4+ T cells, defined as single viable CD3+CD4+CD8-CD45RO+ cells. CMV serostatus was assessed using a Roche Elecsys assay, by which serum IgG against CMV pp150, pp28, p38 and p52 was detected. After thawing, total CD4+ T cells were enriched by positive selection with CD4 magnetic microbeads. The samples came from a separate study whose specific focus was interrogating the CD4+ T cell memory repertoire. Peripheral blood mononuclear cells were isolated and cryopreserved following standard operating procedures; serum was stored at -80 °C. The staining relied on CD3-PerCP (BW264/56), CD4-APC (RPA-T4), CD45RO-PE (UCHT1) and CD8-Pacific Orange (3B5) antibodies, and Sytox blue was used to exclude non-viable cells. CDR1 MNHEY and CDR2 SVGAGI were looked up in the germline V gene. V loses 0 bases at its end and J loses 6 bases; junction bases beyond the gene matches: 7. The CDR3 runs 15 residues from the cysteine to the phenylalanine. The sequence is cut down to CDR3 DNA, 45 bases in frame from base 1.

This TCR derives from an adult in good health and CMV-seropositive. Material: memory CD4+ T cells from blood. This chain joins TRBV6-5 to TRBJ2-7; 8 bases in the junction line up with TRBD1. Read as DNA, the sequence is TGTGCCAGCAGTTACTCGGGTGGACAGGGAGGCGAGCAGTACTTC. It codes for CASSYSGGQGGEQYF.